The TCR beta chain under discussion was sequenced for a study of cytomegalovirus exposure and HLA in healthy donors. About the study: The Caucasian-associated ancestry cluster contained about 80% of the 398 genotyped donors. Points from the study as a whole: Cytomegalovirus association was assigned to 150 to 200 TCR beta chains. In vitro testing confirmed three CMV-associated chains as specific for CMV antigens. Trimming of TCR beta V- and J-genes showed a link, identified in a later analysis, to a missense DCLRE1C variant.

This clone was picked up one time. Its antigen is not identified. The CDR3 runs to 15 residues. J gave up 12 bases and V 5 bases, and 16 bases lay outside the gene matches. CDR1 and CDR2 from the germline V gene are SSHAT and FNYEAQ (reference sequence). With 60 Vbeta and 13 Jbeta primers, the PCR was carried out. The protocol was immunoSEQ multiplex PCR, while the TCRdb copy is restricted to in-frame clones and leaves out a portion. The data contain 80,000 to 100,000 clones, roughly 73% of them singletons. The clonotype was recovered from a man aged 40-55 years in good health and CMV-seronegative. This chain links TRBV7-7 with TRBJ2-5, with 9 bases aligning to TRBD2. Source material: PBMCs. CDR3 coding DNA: TGTGCCAGCAGCCCCCTACCTACGGCGGGGGGGCCTGAGTACTTC. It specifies CASSPLPTAGGPEYF.